This T cell receptor beta chain was obtained from a study of T cells in Graves' hyperthyroidism and ophthalmopathy. The study's findings and limits: Classification by a 13 V-J model distinguished ophthalmopathy from stable hyperthyroidism.

In its sample, this clonotype was seen many times. Antigen: not known. RNA transcripts provided the source from which TCR beta CDR3 regions were amplified. In the first-round RT-PCR of the TCR CDR3, the HTBI primer set was used. Each CDR3 protein is one row after TCRdb ran MiXCR on the multiplex PCR reads. In the table there are 450,000 to 500,000 distinct CDR3 sequences, less than 25% of which are singletons. This clonotype was obtained from a woman in her seventies with Graves' ophthalmopathy. The specimen was blood.

CDR3 sequence reads: CASSASRGRRGYGYTF. DNA of the CDR3: TGTGCCAGCAGTGCATCCAGGGGCCGCCGAGGCTATGGCTACACCTTC. The chain links TRBV28 to TRBJ1-2; a weak D match, TRBD1 (6 bases). Deletions cut 5 bases from V and 4 bases from J, with 20 bases between. Germline V CDR1 and CDR2: MDHEN, SYDVKM. The CDR3 consists of 16 residues.